The following is a TCR beta chain sequence with its context. The target antigen is unknown. The data stem from a study of cytomegalovirus exposure and HLA in healthy donors. The germline V and J ends were trimmed by 4 bases and 7 bases, with 10 bases remaining between them. The CDR3 runs to 12 residues. In germline, CDR1 is MGHRA, CDR2 YSYEKL. Study-wide results and caveats: Roughly even sequencing depth across donors was the assumption behind the presence/absence analyses. A later examination showed that TCR association rates differed by HLA locus, with DRB1 most and HLA-C fewest.

It was with 60 Vbeta and 13 Jbeta primers that the PCR ran. Measured with immunoSEQ multiplex PCR; TCRdb has only the in-frame clones, and not every one. The sample includes 150,000 to 200,000 clones, roughly 78% of them seen just once. The sequenced material came from PBMCs. The chain links TRBV4-1 to TRBJ1-1; D is unresolved. The clonotype comes from a man in his forties in good health and CMV-seronegative. This chain's CDR3 is CASSLGRGEAFF. CDR3 DNA sequence: TGCGCCAGCAGCCTTGGACGGGGTGAAGCTTTCTTT.